This T cell receptor (beta chain) appears in the sequencing data of a study of T-cell memory formation after mild COVID-19. Overall study results and limits: Memory cells collected pre-infection included some clones that later responded, suggesting cross-reactive memory joined. Contracting CD4+ clones sat mainly in CM and EM; CD8+ in EMRA.

Germline V gives CDR1 MNHEY, CDR2 SVGEGT. CDR3 length: 15 residues. V lost 6 bases to trimming and J lost 2 bases; unmatched junction nucleotides: 6. The authors produced TCR alpha and TCR beta cDNA libraries with sample barcodes and UMIs by 5'RACE using constant-segment primers. TCRdb reanalysed the 5' RACE reads using MiXCR and keeps one entry per CDR3 protein. The table records under 350,000 distinct CDR3 sequences, around 15% of them present only once. This clonotype has just a few counts. Antigen specificity is unknown. The rearrangement joins TRBV6-2 or TRBV6-3 to TRBJ2-7; 11 bases line up with TRBD2. This TCR was sampled from a man aged 18 to 29 who had mild COVID-19 (a few samples of this study predate the infection). Cell type and time point are not known. The specimen was PBMCs or a T cell subset sorted from them (not recorded which). DNA for the CDR3: TGTGCCAGCAGGCCACTAGCGGGGGCGGCCTACGAGCAGTACGTC. As protein: CASRPLAGAAYEQYV.